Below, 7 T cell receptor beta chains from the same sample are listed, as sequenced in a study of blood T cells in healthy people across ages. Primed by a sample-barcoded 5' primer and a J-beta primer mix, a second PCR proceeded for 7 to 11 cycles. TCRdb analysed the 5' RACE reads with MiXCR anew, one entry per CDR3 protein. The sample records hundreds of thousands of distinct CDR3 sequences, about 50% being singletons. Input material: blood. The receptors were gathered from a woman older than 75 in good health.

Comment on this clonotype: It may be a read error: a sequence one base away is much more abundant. The CDR3 DNA sequence: TGTGCCAGTAGTATAGATAGCGGGAGGGCCAATGAGCAGTACTTC. Its translation: CASSIDSGRANEQYF. J is TRBJ2-5 and V is TRBV19; 11 nucleotides agree with TRBD2. V lost 0 bases and J lost 11; bases outside the gene matches: 8. Per the germline V gene, CDR1 is LNHDA and CDR2 is SQIVND (reference sequence). The CDR3 extends over 15 amino acids. Full variable domain (outside the CDR3, taken from reference TRBV19 and TRBJ2-5): DGGITQSPKYLFRKEGQNVTLSCEQNLNHDAMYWYRQDPGQGLRLIYYSQIVNDFQKGDIAEGYSVSREKKESFPLTVTSAQKNPTAFYLCASSIDSGRANEQYFGPGTRLLVL.

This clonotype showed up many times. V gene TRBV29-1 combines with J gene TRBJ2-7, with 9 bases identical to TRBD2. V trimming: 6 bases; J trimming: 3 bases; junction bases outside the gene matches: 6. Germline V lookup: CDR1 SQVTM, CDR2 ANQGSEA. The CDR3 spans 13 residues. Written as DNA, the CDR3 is TGCAGCGTCAGGACTAGCGAGATCTACGAGCAGTACTTC. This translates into CSVRTSEIYEQYF.

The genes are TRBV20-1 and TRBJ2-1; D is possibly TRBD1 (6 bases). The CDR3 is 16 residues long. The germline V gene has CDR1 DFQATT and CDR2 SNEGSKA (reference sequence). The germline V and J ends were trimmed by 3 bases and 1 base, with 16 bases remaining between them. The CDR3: CSASPEGDPSYNEQFF. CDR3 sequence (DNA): TGCAGTGCTAGCCCAGAGGGGGACCCTTCCTACAATGAGCAGTTCTTC.

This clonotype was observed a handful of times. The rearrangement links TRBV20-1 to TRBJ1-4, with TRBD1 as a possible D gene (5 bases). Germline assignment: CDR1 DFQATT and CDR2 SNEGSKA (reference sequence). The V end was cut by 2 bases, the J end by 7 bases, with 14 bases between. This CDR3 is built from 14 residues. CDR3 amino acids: CSARSRWGGEKLFF. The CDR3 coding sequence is TGCAGTGCTAGATCCCGTTGGGGGGGTGAAAAACTGTTTTTT.

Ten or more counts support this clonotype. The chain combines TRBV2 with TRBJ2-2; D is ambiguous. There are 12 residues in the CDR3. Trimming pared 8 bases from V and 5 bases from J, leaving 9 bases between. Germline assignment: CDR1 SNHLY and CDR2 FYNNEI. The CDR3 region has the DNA TGTGCCAGCCGCCCCTTGACCGGGGAGCTGTTTTTT. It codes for CASRPLTGELFF. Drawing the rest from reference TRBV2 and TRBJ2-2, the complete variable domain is EPEVTQTPSHQVTQMGQEVILRCVPISNHLYFYWYRQILGQKVEFLVSFYNNEISEKSEIFDDQFSVERPDGSNFTLKIRSTKLEDSAMYFCASRPLTGELFFGEGSRLTVL.

The CDR3 DNA sequence: TGCAGTGCGCTCTATAGGGCCATGGGCTACACCTTC. It specifies CSALYRAMGYTF. The chain joins TRBV20-1 to TRBJ1-2; no reliable D call. V shed 6 bases and J shed 8 bases, with 16 bases lying between them. Per germline, CDR1 DFQATT and CDR2 SNEGSKA (reference sequence). The CDR3 spans 12 residues.

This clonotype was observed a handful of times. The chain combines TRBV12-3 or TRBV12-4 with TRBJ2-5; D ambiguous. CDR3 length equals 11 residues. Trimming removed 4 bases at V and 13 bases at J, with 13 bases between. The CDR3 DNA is TGTGCCAGCAGTTACCGGATCAGTCGGTACTTC. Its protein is CASSYRISRYF.